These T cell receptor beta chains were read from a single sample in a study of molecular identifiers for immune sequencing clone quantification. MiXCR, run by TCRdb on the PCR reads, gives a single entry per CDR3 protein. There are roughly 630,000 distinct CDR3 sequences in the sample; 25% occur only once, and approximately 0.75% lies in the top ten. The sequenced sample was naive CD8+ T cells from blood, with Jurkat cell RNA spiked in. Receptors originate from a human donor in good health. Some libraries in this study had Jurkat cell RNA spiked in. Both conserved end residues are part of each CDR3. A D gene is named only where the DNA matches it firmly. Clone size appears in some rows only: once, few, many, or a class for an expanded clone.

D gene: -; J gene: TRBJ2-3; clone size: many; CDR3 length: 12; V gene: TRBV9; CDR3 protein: CASSEASDTQYF; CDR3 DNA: TGTGCCAGCAGCGAAGCATCAGATACGCAGTATTTT
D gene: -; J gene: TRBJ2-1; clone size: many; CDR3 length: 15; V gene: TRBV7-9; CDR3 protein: CASSLEDRSYNEQFF; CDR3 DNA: TGTGCCAGCAGCTTAGAGGACAGATCCTACAATGAGCAGTTCTTC
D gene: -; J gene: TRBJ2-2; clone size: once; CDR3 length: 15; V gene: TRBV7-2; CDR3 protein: CASSPPRANPGELFF; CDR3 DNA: TGTGCCAGCAGCCCCCCCCGGGCAAACCCCGGGGAGCTGTTTTTT
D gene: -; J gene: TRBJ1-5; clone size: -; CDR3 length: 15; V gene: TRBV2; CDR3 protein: CASSEGTGYNQPQHF; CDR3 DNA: TGTGCCAGCAGTGAGGGAACAGGGTACAATCAGCCCCAGCATTTT
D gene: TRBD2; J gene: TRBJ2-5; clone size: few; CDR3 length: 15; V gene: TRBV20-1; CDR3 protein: CKPKRLAGGLETQYF; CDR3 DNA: TGCAAACCCAAGAGGCTAGCGGGGGGCCTGGAGACCCAGTACTTC
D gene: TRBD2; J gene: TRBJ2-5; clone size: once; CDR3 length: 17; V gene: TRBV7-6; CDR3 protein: CASSLWASGGLQETQHF; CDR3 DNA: TGTGCCAGCAGCTTATGGGCTAGCGGGGGGCTACAAGAGACCCAGCACTTC
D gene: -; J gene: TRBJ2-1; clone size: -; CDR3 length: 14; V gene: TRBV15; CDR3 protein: CATSRGFEYNEQFF; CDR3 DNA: TGTGCCACCAGCAGGGGCTTCGAGTACAATGAGCAGTTCTTC
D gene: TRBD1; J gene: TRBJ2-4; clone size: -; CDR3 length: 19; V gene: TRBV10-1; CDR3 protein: CASIQKLMRGLIAKNIQYF; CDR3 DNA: TGCGCCAGCATCCAAAAATTAATGAGGGGGCTCATAGCCAAAAACATTCAGTACTTC
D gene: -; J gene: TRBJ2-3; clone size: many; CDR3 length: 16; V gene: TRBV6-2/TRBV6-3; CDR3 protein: CASSYSITEITDTQYF; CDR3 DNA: TGTGCCAGCAGTTACTCGATCACAGAAATCACAGATACGCAGTATTTT
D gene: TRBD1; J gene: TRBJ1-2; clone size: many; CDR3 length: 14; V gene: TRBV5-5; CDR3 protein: CASSLSGGDYGYTF; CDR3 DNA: TGTGCCAGCAGCTTGTCAGGGGGCGACTATGGCTACACCTTC
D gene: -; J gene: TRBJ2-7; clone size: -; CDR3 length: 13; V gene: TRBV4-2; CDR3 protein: CASSQVGRIEQYF; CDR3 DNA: TGTGCCAGCAGCCAAGTGGGTCGGATCGAGCAGTACTTC
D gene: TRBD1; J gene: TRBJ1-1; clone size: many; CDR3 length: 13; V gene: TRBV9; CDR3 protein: CASSVAGGGEAFF; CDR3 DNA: TGTGCCAGCAGCGTTGCAGGGGGCGGTGAAGCTTTCTTT
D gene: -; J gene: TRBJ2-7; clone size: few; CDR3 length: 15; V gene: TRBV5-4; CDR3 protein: CASSENQGRAGEQYF; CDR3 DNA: TGTGCCAGCAGCGAAAACCAGGGCCGTGCTGGAGAGCAGTACTTC
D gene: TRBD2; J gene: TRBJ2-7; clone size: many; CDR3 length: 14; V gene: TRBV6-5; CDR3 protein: CASSIAGAGNEQYF; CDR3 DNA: TGTGCCAGCAGCATAGCGGGTGCTGGAAACGAGCAGTACTTC
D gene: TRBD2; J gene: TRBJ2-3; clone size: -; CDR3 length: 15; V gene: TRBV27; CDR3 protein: CAASPQLAGADTQYF; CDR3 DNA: TGTGCCGCCTCACCACAATTAGCGGGAGCCGATACGCAGTATTTT
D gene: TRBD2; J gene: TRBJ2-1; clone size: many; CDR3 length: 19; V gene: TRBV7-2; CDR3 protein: CASSLGVWNSGNAKNEQFF; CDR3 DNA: TGTGCCAGCAGCTTAGGGGTTTGGAATAGCGGGAATGCCAAAAATGAGCAGTTCTTC
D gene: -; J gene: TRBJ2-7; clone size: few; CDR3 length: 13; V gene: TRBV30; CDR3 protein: CAWSTTTASEQYF; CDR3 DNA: TGTGCCTGGAGTACAACTACAGCGTCCGAGCAGTACTTC
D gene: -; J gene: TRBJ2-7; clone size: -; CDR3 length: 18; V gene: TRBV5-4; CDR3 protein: CASSLGGTLLVPGYEQYF; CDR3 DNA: TGTGCCAGCAGCTTGGGAGGGACACTCCTAGTTCCCGGCTACGAGCAGTACTTC
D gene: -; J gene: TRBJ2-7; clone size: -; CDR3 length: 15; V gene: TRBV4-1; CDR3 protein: CASSQASHGYMEQYF; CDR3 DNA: TGCGCCAGCAGCCAAGCGTCCCACGGGTACATGGAGCAGTACTTC
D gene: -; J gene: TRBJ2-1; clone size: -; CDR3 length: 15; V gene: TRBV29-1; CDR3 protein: CTGRRLGGSWDEQFF; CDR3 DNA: TGCACCGGGCGGAGGCTGGGGGGATCCTGGGATGAGCAGTTCTTC
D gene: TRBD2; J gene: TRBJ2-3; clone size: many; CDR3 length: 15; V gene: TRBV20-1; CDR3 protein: CSARDSSGTTDTQYF; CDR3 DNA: TGCAGTGCTAGAGATTCTAGCGGAACCACAGATACGCAGTATTTT
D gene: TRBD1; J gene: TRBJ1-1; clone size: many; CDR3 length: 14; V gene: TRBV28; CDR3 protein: CASSLTGAYTEAFF; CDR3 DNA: TGTGCCAGCAGCTTAACAGGGGCCTACACTGAAGCTTTCTTT
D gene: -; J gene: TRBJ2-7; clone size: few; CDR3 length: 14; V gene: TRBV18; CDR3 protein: CASSGTSSLNEQYF; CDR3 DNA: TGTGCCAGCTCGGGTACGAGCTCCCTCAACGAGCAGTACTTC
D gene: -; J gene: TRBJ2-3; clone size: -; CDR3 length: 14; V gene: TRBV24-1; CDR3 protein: CATSDFGDTDTQYF; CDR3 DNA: TGTGCCACCAGTGATTTTGGGGACACAGATACGCAGTATTTT
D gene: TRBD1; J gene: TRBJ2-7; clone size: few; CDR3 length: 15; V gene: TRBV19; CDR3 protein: CASSLGQGEVYEQYF; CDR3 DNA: TGTGCCAGTAGTCTGGGACAGGGGGAAGTCTACGAGCAGTACTTC
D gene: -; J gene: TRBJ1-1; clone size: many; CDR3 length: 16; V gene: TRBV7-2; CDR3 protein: CASSLSAGWVGTEAFF; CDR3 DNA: TGTGCCAGCAGCTTATCGGCAGGATGGGTTGGGACTGAAGCTTTCTTT
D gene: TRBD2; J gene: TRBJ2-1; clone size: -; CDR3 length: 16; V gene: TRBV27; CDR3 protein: CASSLGGLAGGGEQFF; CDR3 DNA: TGTGCCAGCAGTTTGGGGGGGCTAGCGGGAGGGGGTGAGCAGTTCTTC
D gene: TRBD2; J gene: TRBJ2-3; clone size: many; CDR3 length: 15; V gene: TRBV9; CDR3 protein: CASSAVAGDTDTQYF; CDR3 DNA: TGTGCCAGCAGCGCTGTAGCGGGAGACACAGATACGCAGTATTTT
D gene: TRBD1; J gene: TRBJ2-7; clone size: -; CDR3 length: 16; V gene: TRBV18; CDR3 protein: CASSPPDRGHSYEQYF; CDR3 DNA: TGTGCCAGCTCACCACCGGACAGGGGGCACTCCTACGAGCAGTACTTC
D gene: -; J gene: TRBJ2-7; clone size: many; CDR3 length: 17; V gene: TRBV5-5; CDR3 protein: CASSSENLERIVKEQYF; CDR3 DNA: TGTGCCAGCAGCTCCGAAAACCTGGAGAGGATTGTTAAAGAGCAGTACTTC
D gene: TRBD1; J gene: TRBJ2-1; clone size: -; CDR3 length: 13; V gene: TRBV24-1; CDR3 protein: CATSEGRGNEQFF; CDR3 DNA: TGTGCCACCAGTGAGGGCAGGGGGAATGAGCAGTTCTTC
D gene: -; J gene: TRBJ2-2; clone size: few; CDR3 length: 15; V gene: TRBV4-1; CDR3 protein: CASSQESGIASMVFF; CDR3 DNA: TGCGCCAGCAGCCAAGAAAGTGGAATAGCGTCGATGGTGTTTTTT
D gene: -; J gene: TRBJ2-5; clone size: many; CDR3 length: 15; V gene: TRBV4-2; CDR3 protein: CASSQALVGEETQYF; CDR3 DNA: TGTGCCAGCAGCCAAGCACTAGTAGGGGAAGAGACCCAGTACTTC
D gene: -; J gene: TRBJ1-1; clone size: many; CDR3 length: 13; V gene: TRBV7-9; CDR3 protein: CASSQVEDTEAFF; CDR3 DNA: TGTGCCAGCAGCCAGGTAGAAGACACTGAAGCTTTCTTT
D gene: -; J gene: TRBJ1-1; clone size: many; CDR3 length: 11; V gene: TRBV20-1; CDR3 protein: CSADNPPEAFF; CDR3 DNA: TGCAGTGCCGACAACCCCCCTGAAGCTTTCTTT
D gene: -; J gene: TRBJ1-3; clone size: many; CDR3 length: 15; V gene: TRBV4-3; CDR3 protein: CASSQDAISGNTIYF; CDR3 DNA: TGCGCCAGCAGCCAAGATGCCATCTCTGGAAACACCATATATTTT
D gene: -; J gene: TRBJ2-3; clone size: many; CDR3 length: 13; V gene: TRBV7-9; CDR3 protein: CASSHPVTDTQYF; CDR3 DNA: TGTGCCAGCAGCCATCCCGTGACAGATACGCAGTATTTT
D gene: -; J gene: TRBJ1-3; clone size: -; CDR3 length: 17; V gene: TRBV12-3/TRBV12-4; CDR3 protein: CASSPHPYKNSGNTIYF; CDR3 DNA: TGTGCCAGCAGTCCTCATCCCTATAAAAACTCTGGAAACACCATATATTTT
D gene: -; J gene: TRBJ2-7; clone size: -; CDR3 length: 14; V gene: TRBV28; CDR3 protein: CASSLGDLSYTQYF; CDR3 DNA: TGTGCCAGCAGTTTGGGGGACCTCTCCTACACGCAGTACTTC
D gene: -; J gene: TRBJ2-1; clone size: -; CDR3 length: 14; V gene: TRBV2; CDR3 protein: CASMGDSQVGEQFF; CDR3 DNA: TGTGCCAGCATGGGAGACTCCCAAGTGGGTGAGCAGTTCTTC
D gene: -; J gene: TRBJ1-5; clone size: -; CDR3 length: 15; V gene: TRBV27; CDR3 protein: CASSVGGVCNQPQHF; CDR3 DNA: TGTGCCAGCAGCGTAGGGGGTGTCTGCAATCAGCCCCAGCATTTT
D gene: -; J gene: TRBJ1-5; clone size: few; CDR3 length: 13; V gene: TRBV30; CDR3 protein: CAWSVDGNQPQHF; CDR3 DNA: TGTGCCTGGAGTGTAGATGGCAATCAGCCCCAGCATTTT
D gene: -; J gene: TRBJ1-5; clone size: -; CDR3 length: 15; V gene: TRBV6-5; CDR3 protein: CASSYSRHFNQPQHF; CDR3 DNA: TGTGCCAGCAGTTACTCGAGGCATTTTAATCAGCCCCAGCATTTT
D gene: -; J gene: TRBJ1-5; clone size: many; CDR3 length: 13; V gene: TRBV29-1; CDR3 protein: CSAAVSLNQPQHF; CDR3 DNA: TGCAGCGCCGCAGTTTCCCTCAATCAGCCCCAGCATTTT
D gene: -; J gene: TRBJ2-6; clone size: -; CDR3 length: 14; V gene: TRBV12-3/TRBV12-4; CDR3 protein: CASSSIIMGAAKNF; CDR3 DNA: TGTGCCAGCAGTTCAATCATAATGGGGGCAGCAAAGAATTTC
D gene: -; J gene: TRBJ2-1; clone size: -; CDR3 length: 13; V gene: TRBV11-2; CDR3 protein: CASSLGLEAGQFF; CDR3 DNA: TGTGCCAGCAGCTTGGGACTGGAGGCCGGGCAGTTCTTC
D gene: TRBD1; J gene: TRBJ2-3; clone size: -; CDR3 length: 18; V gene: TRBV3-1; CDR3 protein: CASSSGTGGIRDVDTQYF; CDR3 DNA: TGTGCCAGCAGCAGCGGGACAGGGGGCATAAGGGATGTAGATACGCAGTATTTT
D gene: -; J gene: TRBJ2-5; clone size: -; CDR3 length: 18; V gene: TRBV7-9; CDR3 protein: CASSLYLDGSRHKETQYF; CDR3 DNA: TGTGCCAGCAGCTTGTATTTGGATGGCAGCCGACATAAAGAGACCCAGTACTTC
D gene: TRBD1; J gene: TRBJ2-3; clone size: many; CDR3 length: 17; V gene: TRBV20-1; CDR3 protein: CSARDDYAGTALDTQYF; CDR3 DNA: TGCAGTGCTAGAGATGACTACGCCGGGACAGCCCTCGATACGCAGTATTTT
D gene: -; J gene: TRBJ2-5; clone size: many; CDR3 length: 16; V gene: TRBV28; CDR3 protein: CASSFLVADYQETQYF; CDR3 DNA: TGTGCCAGCAGTTTCCTGGTAGCGGACTACCAAGAGACCCAGTACTTC
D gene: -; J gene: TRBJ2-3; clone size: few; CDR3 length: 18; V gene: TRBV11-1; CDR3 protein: CASSFLGGGTEITDTQYF; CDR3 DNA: TGTGCCAGCAGCTTCTTGGGAGGCGGGACAGAGATCACAGATACGCAGTATTTT
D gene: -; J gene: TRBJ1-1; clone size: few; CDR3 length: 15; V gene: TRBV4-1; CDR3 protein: CASSQDRSYNTEAFF; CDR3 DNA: TGCGCCAGCAGCCAAGATCGGAGCTACAACACTGAAGCTTTCTTT
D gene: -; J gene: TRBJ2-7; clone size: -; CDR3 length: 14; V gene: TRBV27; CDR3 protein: CASSHIAGAYEQYF; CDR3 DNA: TGTGCCAGCAGCCATATCGCAGGGGCCTACGAGCAGTACTTC
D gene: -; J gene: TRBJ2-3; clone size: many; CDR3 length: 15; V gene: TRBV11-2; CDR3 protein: CASSLGSLIRGPQYF; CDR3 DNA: TGTGCCAGCAGCTTAGGGTCCTTGATACGGGGTCCGCAGTATTTT
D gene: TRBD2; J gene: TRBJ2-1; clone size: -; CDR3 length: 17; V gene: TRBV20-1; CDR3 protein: CSARDPSSGASYNEQFF; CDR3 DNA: TGCAGTGCTAGAGATCCCTCTAGCGGGGCCTCCTACAATGAGCAGTTCTTC
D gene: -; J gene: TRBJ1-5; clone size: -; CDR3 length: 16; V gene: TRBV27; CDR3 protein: CASSPFFSDSGPPQHF; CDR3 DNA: TGTGCCAGCAGCCCATTTTTTTCTGACAGTGGGCCGCCCCAGCATTTT
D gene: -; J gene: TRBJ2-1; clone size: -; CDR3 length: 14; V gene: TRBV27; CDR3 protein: CASSANTPGDEQFF; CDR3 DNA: TGTGCCAGCTCGGCAAATACCCCCGGGGATGAGCAGTTCTTC
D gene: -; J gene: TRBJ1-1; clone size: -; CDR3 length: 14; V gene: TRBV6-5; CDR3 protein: CASRQDRSNTEAFF; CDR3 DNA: TGTGCCAGCAGACAGGACCGCAGCAACACTGAAGCTTTCTTT
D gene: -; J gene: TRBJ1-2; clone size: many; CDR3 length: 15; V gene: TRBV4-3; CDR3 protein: CASSQGVQGVYGYTF; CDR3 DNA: TGCGCCAGCAGCCAAGGGGTGCAGGGCGTCTATGGCTACACCTTC